The TCR beta chain described here comes from a study of spatial heterogeneity in lung cancer. Study results and limitations: Higher tumor mutation counts went along with higher counts of expanded intratumoral alpha and beta TCRs.

The time point denotes: sample taken at primary tumor resection. There were 75 or so donors, all of them untreated patients with early-stage non-small cell lung cancer. Sequencing of whole RNA from tumor, nontumor lung or frozen PBMC involved no sorting. By share, this clonotype counts as medium-sized. Its antigen is not identified. TCR cDNA molecules were tagged individually, and each one carried a unique molecular identifier. Using its own MiXCR run on the 5' RACE reads, TCRdb lists one record per CDR3 protein. The sample consists of about 5,600 distinct CDR3 sequences, around 4.9% of them appearing once. The CDR3 covers 15 residues. The V end lost 5 bases, the J end lost 5 bases, and 16 bases lay between the germline ends. Germline V CDR1 and CDR2: SEHNR, FQNEAQ (reference sequence).

The input for sequencing was lung tumor tissue, taken at surgery. V and J are TRBV7-9 and TRBJ1-5; D might be TRBD1 (5 bases). This clonotype was obtained from a male donor with early-stage non-small cell lung cancer. The CDR3 DNA sequence: TGTGCCAGCAGCCCTACTACCTCGGGGGATCAGCCCCAGCATTTT. Translated: CASSPTTSGDQPQHF.